This T cell receptor (beta chain) was identified during a study of blood T cells in healthy people across ages. This clonotype was observed a few times. Then a second PCR, running about 7 to 11 cycles, was carried out with a sample-barcoded 5' primer and a J-beta primer mix. TCRdb itself ran the 5' RACE reads through MiXCR, one entry per CDR3 protein. The repertoire includes around 1.1 million distinct CDR3 sequences, 35% to 40% of them detected once, and around 13% sits in the top ten. Sequencing was performed on blood. This receptor was taken from a man between 18 and 29 years old in good health.

The CDR3 region has the DNA TGTGCCAGCAGCACGACAGGGCTCTACACCTTC. Encoded protein: CASSTTGLYTF. The V and J genes are TRBV6-2 or TRBV6-3 and TRBJ1-2; 7 bases line up with TRBD1. V was pared by 6 bases and J by 10 bases, with 5 bases of the junction left unmatched. The germline V gene encodes CDR1 MNHEY and CDR2 SVGEGT. The CDR3 covers 11 residues.